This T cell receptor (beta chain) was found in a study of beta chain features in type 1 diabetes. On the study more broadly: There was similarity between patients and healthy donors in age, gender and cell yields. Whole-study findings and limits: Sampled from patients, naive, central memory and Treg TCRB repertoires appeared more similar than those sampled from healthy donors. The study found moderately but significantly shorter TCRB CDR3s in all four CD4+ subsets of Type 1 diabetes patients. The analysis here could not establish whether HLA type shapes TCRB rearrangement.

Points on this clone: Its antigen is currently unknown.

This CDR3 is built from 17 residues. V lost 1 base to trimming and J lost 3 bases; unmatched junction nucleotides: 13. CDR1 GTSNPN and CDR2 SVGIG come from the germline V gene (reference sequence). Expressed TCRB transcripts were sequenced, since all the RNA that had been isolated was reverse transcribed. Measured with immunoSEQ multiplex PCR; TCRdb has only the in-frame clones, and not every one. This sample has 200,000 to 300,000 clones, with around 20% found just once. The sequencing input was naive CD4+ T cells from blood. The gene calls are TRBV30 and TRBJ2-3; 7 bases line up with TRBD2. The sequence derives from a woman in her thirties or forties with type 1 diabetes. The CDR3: CAWSARPEREETDTQYF. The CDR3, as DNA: TGTGCCTGGAGTGCCCGCCCTGAGCGGGAAGAAACAGATACGCAGTATTTT.